The 15 T cell receptor beta chains below all came from one sample that was sequenced in a study of T cell responses to AZD1222 COVID-19 vaccine. Measured with immunoSEQ multiplex PCR; TCRdb has only the in-frame clones, and not every one. The table has more than 150,000 clones, 88% seen once. The sequencing used peripheral blood, collected 28 days after the second AZD1222 dose. Source of these receptors: an adult who received the AZD1222 COVID-19 vaccine.

A few counts support this clone. V is TRBV9 and J is TRBJ2-2, with 9 bases identical to TRBD1. This CDR3 region has 14 residues. Trimming cost V 3 bases and J 9 bases; bases outside gene matches: 6. Germline values: CDR1 SGDLS, CDR2 YYNGEE. In nucleotides, the CDR3 is TGTGCCAGCAGCGCTGGGACAGGGTATCGGGAGCTGTTTTTT. It encodes CASSAGTGYRELFF.

V usage is TRBV11-1 and J usage is TRBJ2-3; no clear D gene. The V and J ends lost 5 bases and 0 bases respectively, with 9 bases between them. The CDR3 has 14 amino acids. Germline lookup yields CDR1 SGHAT and CDR2 FQDESV (reference sequence). The CDR3 coding sequence is TGTGCCAGCAGCGTCGTGGCCAGCACAGATACGCAGTATTTT. Its translation: CASSVVASTDTQYF.

The chain recombines TRBV7-2 with TRBJ2-5, with 9 bases fitting TRBD1. From germline, CDR1 is SGHTA and CDR2 FQGNSA. V trimming: 5 bases; J trimming: 5 bases; junction bases outside the gene matches: 6. This CDR3 spans 14 amino acids. As DNA, the CDR3 is TGTGCCAGCAGCGCGAACAGGGGGCAGGAGACCCAGTACTTC. This encodes CASSANRGQETQYF.

This rearrangement joins TRBV28 to TRBJ2-2; 9 bases map to TRBD2. V lost 6 bases, J lost 4 bases, and 15 bases stayed unmatched. Per the germline V gene, CDR1 is MDHEN and CDR2 is SYDVKM. The CDR3 loop spans 18 amino acids. CDR3 nucleotide sequence: TGTGCCAGCAGGCCGGGGGTGTCTAGCGGGACGGGCACCGGGGAGCTGTTTTTT. Translation: CASRPGVSSGTGTGELFF. Complete variable domain (other parts from reference TRBV28 and TRBJ2-2): DVKVTQSSRYLVKRTGEKVFLECVQDMDHENMFWYRQDPGLGLRLIYFSYDVKMKEKGDIPEGYSVSREKKERFSLILESASTNQTSMYLCASRPGVSSGTGTGELFFGEGSRLTVL.

This chain connects TRBV24-1 to TRBJ2-1, with 11 bases lining up with TRBD1. With V trimmed by 4 bases and J by 9 bases, 7 bases remained unmatched. CDR3 length: 15 amino acids. The germline V gene encodes CDR1 KGHDR and CDR2 SFDVKD. This CDR3 is CATSESDRGRSEQFF. DNA for the CDR3: TGTGCCACCAGTGAATCGGACAGGGGGCGCAGTGAGCAGTTCTTC.

The genes are TRBV15 and TRBJ1-1; D is unresolved. Trimming shortened V by 1 base and J by 0 bases, and 12 bases separated the two germline ends. The germline V gene encodes CDR1 LNHNV and CDR2 YYDKDF (reference sequence). The CDR3 is 16 residues long. CDR3 amino acids: CATSRVLAGLNTEAFF. The CDR3 DNA follows: TGTGCCACCAGCAGAGTTTTGGCCGGACTGAACACTGAAGCTTTCTTT.

The rearrangement joins TRBV10-3 to TRBJ2-7, with 9 bases lining up with TRBD1. CDR3 length: 13 residues. With V trimmed by 11 bases and J by 3 bases, 8 bases remained unmatched. Germline V lookup: CDR1 ENHRY, CDR2 SYGVKD. As DNA, the CDR3 is TGTGCCTCATCCGGGACAGGGCTCTACGAGCAGTACTTC. This translates into CASSGTGLYEQYF.

This rearrangement joins TRBV30 to TRBJ2-5; either TRBD1 or TRBD2 may supply D (5 bases each). This CDR3 region has 14 residues. CDR1 and CDR2 from the germline V gene are GTSNPN and SVGIG (reference sequence). V shed 4 bases and J shed 1 base, with 13 bases lying between them. CDR3 DNA: TGTGCCTGGACAAGAGGGGACCCCCAAGAGACCCAGTACTTC. This codes for CAWTRGDPQETQYF.

Only one count was recorded for this clone. The J gene is TRBJ2-7, the V gene TRBV18; TRBD2 matches 11 bases. The CDR3 totals 15 residues. Per germline, CDR1 KGHSH and CDR2 LQKENI. Trimming took 1 base from V and 4 from J; bases not matched to a gene: 3. The CDR3 spells CASSPLAGGQYEQYF. The CDR3 DNA sequence: TGTGCCAGCTCACCACTAGCGGGAGGGCAGTACGAGCAGTACTTC.

This chain uses TRBV9 with TRBJ1-5, with D tentatively TRBD1 (5 bases). The CDR3 is 14 residues long. Germline V gene data show CDR1 as SGDLS and CDR2 as YYNGEE. V dropped 4 bases and J dropped 4 bases, with 12 bases sitting between them. The CDR3 loop is CASSLSQGNQPQHF. CDR3 DNA: TGTGCCAGCAGCCTATCCCAGGGTAATCAGCCCCAGCATTTT.

The chain is built from TRBV7-3 and TRBJ1-5; D is unresolved. The CDR3 is made up of 15 amino acids. Looked up from germline, CDR1 is SGHTA and CDR2 is FQGTGA. The V end was cut by 1 base, the J end by 1 base, with 8 bases between. CDR3 protein: CASSLSGASNQPQHF. CDR3 coding DNA: TGTGCCAGCAGCTTAAGTGGAGCAAGCAATCAGCCCCAGCATTTT.

This clone has more than one count but fewer than ten. V is TRBV21-1 and J is TRBJ1-5. TRBV21-1 is labeled a pseudogene. The CDR3 totals 16 residues. This chain's CDR3 is CASSLGGDPQDQPQHF. The CDR3, as DNA: TGTGCCAGCAGCTTGGGGGGGGACCCACAGGATCAGCCCCAGCATTTT.

The sample holds a few counts of this clone. V and J are TRBV10-3 and TRBJ1-2; 9 bases fit TRBD1. The length of the CDR3 is 14 residues. Germline V gene sequence: CDR1 ENHRY, CDR2 SYGVKD. V trimming: 10 bases; J trimming: 6 bases; junction bases outside the gene matches: 12. Here the CDR3 DNA reads TGTGCCACCGAAGCCGGGACAGGGTATCATGGCTACACCTTC. Protein sequence: CATEAGTGYHGYTF.

V gene TRBV9 combines with J gene TRBJ2-1; D remains unclear. The CDR3 loop spans 14 amino acids. Deletions cut 0 bases from V and 8 bases from J, with 12 bases between. Germline V CDR1 and CDR2: SGDLS, YYNGEE. The CDR3 loop reads CASSVDPSPYEQFF. Written as DNA, the CDR3 is TGTGCCAGCAGCGTAGACCCCTCCCCCTATGAGCAGTTCTTC.

V and J are TRBV7-2 and TRBJ2-6, with D perhaps TRBD2 (6 bases). Germline loops: CDR1 SGHTA, CDR2 FQGNSA. The CDR3 extends over 19 amino acids. Trimming removed 4 bases at V and 0 bases at J, with 19 bases between. DNA for the CDR3: TGTGCCAGCAGCTCCCGCGGGGAAATGGGATTCTCTGGGGCCAACGTCCTGACTTTC. This codes for CASSSRGEMGFSGANVLTF.